These 11 T cell receptor beta chains were sequenced from one sample in a study of identical twins. TCRdb redid the calling of the 5' RACE reads with MiXCR, one entry per CDR3 protein. The sample lists about 550,000 distinct CDR3 sequences, under 25% occurring once. Another study also made use of these data, one on yellow fever vaccine responses in identical twins.

The sequenced sample was CD4+ T cells sorted from blood. Receptor source: a woman younger than 30 in good health.

There are a few counts of this clonotype. The genes are TRBV12-3 or TRBV12-4 and TRBJ2-1; possibly TRBD2 for D (7 bases). V was cut by 3 bases and J by 7 bases, with 19 bases left in between. The CDR3 spans 16 residues. The CDR3 DNA reads as TGTGCCAGCAGTTTCGAGGGGTTCGGGGGGCGGAATGAGCAGTTCTTC. Translated: CASSFEGFGGRNEQFF.

V is TRBV7-2 and J is TRBJ2-2; maybe TRBD1 (5 bases). The CDR3 contains 17 residues. Trimming took off 1 base at V and 0 bases at J, with 12 bases between the two ends. Germline CDR1 and CDR2: SGHTA and FQGNSA. CDR3 in amino acids: CASSLVGELTNTGELFF. For the CDR3, the DNA is TGTGCCAGCAGCTTAGTAGGGGAATTGACGAACACCGGGGAGCTGTTTTTT.

The gene calls are TRBV20-1 and TRBJ2-1; 10 positions agree with TRBD2. The J segment lost 7 bases and the V segment lost 1 base, leaving 10 bases of the junction unmatched. Germline CDR1 reads DFQATT; CDR2 reads SNEGSKA (reference sequence). The CDR3 is 16 amino acids. CDR3 sequence reads: CSARVTTSGKGNEQFF. As DNA, the CDR3 is TGCAGTGCTAGAGTTACAACTAGCGGGAAGGGGAATGAGCAGTTCTTC.

DNA of the CDR3: TGTGCCAGCAGACGGACAGGGATGGAGACCCAGTACTTC. Protein product: CASRRTGMETQYF. The genes are TRBV27 and TRBJ2-5; TRBD1 matches 8 bases. J was trimmed by 5 bases and V by 6 bases; bases with no gene match: 5. This CDR3 has 13 residues. Germline assignment: CDR1 MNHEY and CDR2 SMNVEV (reference sequence).

The chain joins TRBV12-3 or TRBV12-4 to TRBJ2-3; 7 bases map to TRBD2. This CDR3 is built from 18 residues. V trimming: 5 bases; J trimming: 2 bases; junction bases outside the gene matches: 16. DNA of the CDR3: TGTGCCAGCAGTCACTCCGGGGGAGGGATATACCCCACAGATACGCAGTATTTT. This gives the protein CASSHSGGGIYPTDTQYF.

V gene TRBV10-3 combines with J gene TRBJ2-7; possible D gene TRBD1, 5 bases. Germline CDR1 is ENHRY and CDR2 is SYGVKD. V lost 2 bases and J 5 bases, leaving 16 bases between the germline ends. CDR3 length equals 15 residues. CDR3 DNA: TGTGCCATCAGTGAGGGCCAGACAGCCCGCCACGAGCAGTACTTC. It translates to CAISEGQTARHEQYF.

This clonotype was picked up a small number of times. This chain connects TRBV12-3 or TRBV12-4 to TRBJ2-7, with a weak D call TRBD1 (6 bases). CDR3 length: 12 residues. With 3 bases removed from V and 6 bases from J, the gap between germline ends came to 9 bases. CDR3 loop: CASSFGGGEQYV. The CDR3 DNA is TGTGCCAGCAGTTTTGGGGGCGGCGAGCAGTACGTC.

This clonotype was seen a few times. This chain uses TRBV10-3 with TRBJ2-1; 12 positions agree with TRBD2. Germline V gene lookup returns CDR1 ENHRY and CDR2 SYGVKD. This CDR3 has 17 residues. Unmatched junction bases numbered 12, after V lost 4 bases and J lost 8 bases. The CDR3 here is CAISGIRTSGTLDEQFF. The CDR3 bases are TGTGCCATCAGTGGGATCAGGACTAGCGGGACCCTCGATGAGCAGTTCTTC.

This chain links TRBV20-1 with TRBJ2-1; no firm D call. There are 15 residues in the CDR3. The V end lost 0 bases, the J end lost 4 bases, and 13 bases lay between the germline ends. Per the germline V gene, CDR1 is DFQATT and CDR2 is SNEGSKA (reference sequence). CDR3 protein: CSARDPSPGYNEQFF. CDR3 coding DNA: TGCAGTGCTAGAGACCCCAGCCCGGGTTACAATGAGCAGTTCTTC.

This clonotype was observed at least ten times. This chain links TRBV12-3 or TRBV12-4 with TRBJ1-4; maybe TRBD1 (5 bases). This CDR3 region has 15 residues. The V gene lost 5 bases and the J gene lost 0 bases, with 10 bases spanning the gap. The CDR3 DNA follows: TGTGCCAGCAGTCCTCGAGGGGCAACTAATGAAAAACTGTTTTTT. Translation gives CASSPRGATNEKLFF.

This clonotype occurred a few times. The CDR3 sequence is CASSLAGGPDEQFF. CDR3 DNA sequence: TGTGCCAGCAGCCTAGCGGGGGGGCCCGATGAGCAGTTCTTC. The chain combines TRBV12-3 or TRBV12-4 with TRBJ2-1, with TRBD2 identical over 12 bases. This CDR3 region has 14 residues. The V segment lost 6 bases and the J segment 8 bases; nucleotides outside the gene matches: 5.